The T cell receptor (beta chain) under discussion was sequenced for a study of shared clonotypes between healthy human individuals. Overall study context: Per donor, CD8 memory used one plate, CD8 naive used two, CD4 memory used three and CD4 naive used three.

Some 27,000 T cell genomes, or roughly 180 ng DNA, went into the sorted-subset replicate PCRs. Measured with immunoSEQ multiplex PCR; TCRdb has only the in-frame clones, and not every one. The sample records roughly 200,000 clones, around 63% being singletons. Germline V gene data show CDR1 as SGHRS and CDR2 as YFSETQ. The CDR3 totals 15 residues. Trimming pared 5 bases from V and 2 bases from J, leaving 14 bases between. This sequence was found in a man aged 25-40 years in good health. The sequenced sample was memory CD4+ T cells sorted from blood. The subset: CD45RA-negative fraction. V is TRBV5-1 and J is TRBJ1-5; D unclear. The DNA of the CDR3 is TGCGCCAGCAGACCGGGGTTAGAAGGCAATCAGCCCCAGCATTTT. Its protein product is CASRPGLEGNQPQHF. Full variable domain (missing parts from reference TRBV5-1 and TRBJ1-5): KAGVTQTPRYLIKTRGQQVTLSCSPISGHRSVSWYQQTPGQGLQFLFEYFSETQRNKGNFPGRFSGRQFSNSRSEMNVSTLELGDSALYLCASRPGLEGNQPQHFGDGTRLSIL.